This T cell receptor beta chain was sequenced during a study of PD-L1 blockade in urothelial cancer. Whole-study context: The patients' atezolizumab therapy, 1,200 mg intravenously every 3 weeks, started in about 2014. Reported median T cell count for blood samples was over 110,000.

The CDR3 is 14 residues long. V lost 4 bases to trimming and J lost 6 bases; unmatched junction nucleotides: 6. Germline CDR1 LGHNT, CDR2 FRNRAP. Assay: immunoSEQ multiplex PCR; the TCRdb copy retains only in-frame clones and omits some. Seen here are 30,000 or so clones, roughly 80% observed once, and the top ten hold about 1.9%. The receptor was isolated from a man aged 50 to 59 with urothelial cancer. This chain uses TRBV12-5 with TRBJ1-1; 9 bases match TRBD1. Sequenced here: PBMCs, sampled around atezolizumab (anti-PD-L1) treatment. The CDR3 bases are TGTGCTAGTGGTTCGACAGGGGGAAGTGCTGAAGCTTTCTTT. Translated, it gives CASGSTGGSAEAFF.